The rows below give T cell receptor beta chains drawn from one sample of a study of metastatic and nonmetastatic thyroid tumors. TCRdb re-called clones via MiXCR from the PCR reads. The sample yields about 16,000 clones, less than 25% seen once. The specimen sequenced was adjacent normal tissue. The receptors originated from a female donor with papillary thyroid cancer or a benign thyroid nodule (not recorded which). Some clones in this sample may be carry-over from other donors' samples. Each CDR3 is given with its conserved first and last residue. The order of the fields is clone size, D gene, V gene, J gene, CDR3 length, CDR3 DNA, CDR3 protein. A D gene is named only where the DNA matches it firmly. Clone size, where shown, is once, few, many, or a class for clones that have expanded.

clone_size: -
d_call: -
v_call: TRBV11-2
j_call: TRBJ1-5
cdr3_length: 18
cdr3_nt: TGTGCCAGCAGCTTATCCCCCCCTCCCGCAGGGTGGAATCAGCCCCAGCATTTT
cdr3_aa: CASSLSPPPAGWNQPQHF

clone_size: few
d_call: TRBD1
v_call: TRBV11-1
j_call: TRBJ1-1
cdr3_length: 15
cdr3_nt: TGTGCCAGCAGCGCCGTCAGGGGGTTCAAAAATGAAGCTTTCTTT
cdr3_aa: CASSAVRGFKNEAFF

clone_size: many
d_call: -
v_call: TRBV11-3
j_call: TRBJ2-1
cdr3_length: 13
cdr3_nt: TGTGCCAGCAGCTTAGATGGGAACAATGAGCAGTTCTTC
cdr3_aa: CASSLDGNNEQFF

clone_size: -
d_call: TRBD1
v_call: TRBV2
j_call: TRBJ1-1
cdr3_length: 11
cdr3_nt: TGTGCCGACAGGGTAGACACTGAAGCTTTCTTT
cdr3_aa: CADRVDTEAFF

clone_size: -
d_call: TRBD2
v_call: TRBV11-2
j_call: TRBJ2-7
cdr3_length: 14
cdr3_nt: TGTGCCAGCAGCAAAGAGGGACTAGCTTACGAGCAGTACTTC
cdr3_aa: CASSKEGLAYEQYF

clone_size: -
d_call: -
v_call: TRBV19
j_call: TRBJ1-1
cdr3_length: 13
cdr3_nt: TGTGCCAGTAGTCTACTTGCGGGTACCGAGGCTTTCTTT
cdr3_aa: CASSLLAGTEAFF

clone_size: few
d_call: -
v_call: TRBV11-3
j_call: TRBJ1-3
cdr3_length: 14
cdr3_nt: TGTGCCAGCAGCGGCCGAGTAGGAGGAAACACCATATATTTT
cdr3_aa: CASSGRVGGNTIYF

clone_size: -
d_call: TRBD2
v_call: TRBV12-3/TRBV12-4
j_call: TRBJ2-7
cdr3_length: 14
cdr3_nt: TGTGCCAGCAGTTTACCGGGACTAAGCTACGAGCAGTACTTC
cdr3_aa: CASSLPGLSYEQYF

clone_size: large
d_call: TRBD2
v_call: TRBV7-7
j_call: TRBJ2-5
cdr3_length: 13
cdr3_nt: TGTGCTAGCAGCTTCGAACTAGCGGAAACCCAGTACTTC
cdr3_aa: CASSFELAETQYF

clone_size: few
d_call: -
v_call: TRBV2
j_call: TRBJ1-6
cdr3_length: 14
cdr3_nt: TGTGCCAGCAGGCTCCGGGACCTCAATTCACCCCTCCACTTT
cdr3_aa: CASRLRDLNSPLHF

clone_size: -
d_call: -
v_call: TRBV6-1
j_call: TRBJ1-1
cdr3_length: 11
cdr3_nt: TGTGCCAGCAGACAGGGCACTGAAGCTTTCTTT
cdr3_aa: CASRQGTEAFF

clone_size: few
d_call: -
v_call: TRBV25-1
j_call: TRBJ1-1
cdr3_length: 14
cdr3_nt: TGTGCCAGCAGTGAGGGGGCAGAGGACACTGAAGCTTTCTTT
cdr3_aa: CASSEGAEDTEAFF

clone_size: once
d_call: TRBD2
v_call: TRBV5-6
j_call: TRBJ2-7
cdr3_length: 19
cdr3_nt: TGTGCCAGCAGCTTGTTTACAGGCGGTAATAGCGACAAGCGGGGCGAGCAGTACTTC
cdr3_aa: CASSLFTGGNSDKRGEQYF

clone_size: -
d_call: TRBD2
v_call: TRBV12-3/TRBV12-4
j_call: TRBJ2-3
cdr3_length: 15
cdr3_nt: TGTGCCAGCAGTTTTGGGACTAGCAGGGGAGATACGCAGTATTTT
cdr3_aa: CASSFGTSRGDTQYF

clone_size: -
d_call: TRBD2
v_call: TRBV5-5
j_call: TRBJ2-1
cdr3_length: 15
cdr3_nt: TGTGCCAGCATCCTCCTTGCGGGAGCGTACAATGAGCAGTTCTTC
cdr3_aa: CASILLAGAYNEQFF

clone_size: few
d_call: TRBD2
v_call: TRBV27
j_call: TRBJ2-7
cdr3_length: 15
cdr3_nt: TGTGCCAGCAAGACCTCCGGGACTAGCGGGAACGAGCAGTACTTC
cdr3_aa: CASKTSGTSGNEQYF

clone_size: many
d_call: -
v_call: TRBV28
j_call: TRBJ2-5
cdr3_length: 15
cdr3_nt: TGTGCCAGCAGTGCCAGGGCTATTAGCCAAGAGACCCAGTACTTC
cdr3_aa: CASSARAISQETQYF

clone_size: many
d_call: -
v_call: TRBV6-1
j_call: TRBJ1-1
cdr3_length: 15
cdr3_nt: TGTGCCAGCAGTGGATACGGCATTATGAACACTGAAGCTTTCTTT
cdr3_aa: CASSGYGIMNTEAFF